This T cell receptor (beta chain) was observed in a study of shared T cell receptors in the human thymus. CDR1 is SEHNR, CDR2 FQNEAQ, per germline (reference sequence). J gave up 5 bases and V 4 bases, and 8 bases lay outside the gene matches. This CDR3 region has 14 residues. Profiled with immunoSEQ multiplex PCR; TCRdb holds only in-frame clones, not every one. The repertoire holds hundreds of thousands of clones, with 88% as singletons. A further study also used this sample, focusing on human thymus T cells. This second study says: During corrective heart surgery, resections were taken, and the thymus tissue came from them. Within thymic and blood repertoires, V and J gene usage appeared to be biased. Related research reported highly overlapping thymic repertoires among unrelated individuals.

Sequenced: thymocytes. The chain recombines TRBV7-9 with TRBJ2-7; 7 nucleotides match TRBD1. This TCR was recovered from a boy in the first two years of life with a congenital heart defect. CDR3: CASSWTGPGHEQYF. The CDR3 nucleotides are TGTGCCAGCAGCTGGACAGGCCCCGGCCACGAGCAGTACTTC.